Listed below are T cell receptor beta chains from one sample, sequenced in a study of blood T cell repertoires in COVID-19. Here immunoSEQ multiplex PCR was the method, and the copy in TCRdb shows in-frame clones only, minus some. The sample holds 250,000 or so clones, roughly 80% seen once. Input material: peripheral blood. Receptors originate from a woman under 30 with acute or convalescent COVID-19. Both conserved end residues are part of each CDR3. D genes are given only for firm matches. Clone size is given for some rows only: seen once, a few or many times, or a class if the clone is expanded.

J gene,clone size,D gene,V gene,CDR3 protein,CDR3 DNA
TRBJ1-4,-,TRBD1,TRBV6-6,CASSPQGGREKLFF,TGTGCCAGCAGCCCCCAGGGGGGCCGGGAAAAACTGTTTTTT
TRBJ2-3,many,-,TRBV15,CATTLTPGRGVGTDTQYF,TGTGCCACCACCCTCACCCCCGGCAGGGGAGTAGGCACAGATACGCAGTATTTT
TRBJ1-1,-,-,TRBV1,CTSSQGGGAKPSAGTEAFF,TGCACCAGCAGCCAGGGCGGGGGGGCGAAGCCCAGCGCAGGGACTGAAGCTTTCTTT
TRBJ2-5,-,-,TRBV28,CASSNFQTQYF,TGTGCCAGCAGCAATTTTCAGACCCAGTACTTC
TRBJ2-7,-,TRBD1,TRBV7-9,CASIPGTGPYEQYF,TGTGCCAGCATCCCGGGGACAGGGCCCTACGAGCAGTACTTC
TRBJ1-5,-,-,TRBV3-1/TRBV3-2,CASSHRDVGRNQPQHF,TGTGCCAGCAGCCACCGGGATGTGGGCCGCAATCAGCCCCAGCATTTT
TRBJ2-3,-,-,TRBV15,CATSRDPINTDTQYF,TGTGCCACCAGCAGAGATCCTATCAACACAGATACGCAGTATTTT
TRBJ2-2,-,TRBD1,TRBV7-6,CASSLGTGHTGELFF,TGTGCCAGCAGCCTAGGGACAGGGCACACCGGGGAGCTGTTTTTT
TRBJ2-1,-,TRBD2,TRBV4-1,CASSQLITSGRKSEQFF,TGCGCCAGCAGCCAGCTAATAACTAGCGGGAGGAAGAGTGAGCAGTTCTTC
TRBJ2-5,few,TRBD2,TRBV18,CASSRGTSGRGKETQYF,TGTGCCAGCTCACGAGGGACTAGCGGGAGAGGGAAAGAGACCCAGTACTTC
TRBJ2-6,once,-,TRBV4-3,CASSQGVSGANVLTF,TGCGCCAGCAGCCAAGGAGTCTCTGGGGCCAACGTCCTGACTTTC
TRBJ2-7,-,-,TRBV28,CASSSPAGGLSYEQYF,TGTGCCAGCAGTTCCCCTGCTGGGGGACTGTCCTACGAGCAGTACTTC
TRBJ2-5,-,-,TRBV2,CASSAVSEETQYF,TGTGCCAGCAGTGCCGTCTCGGAAGAGACCCAGTACTTC
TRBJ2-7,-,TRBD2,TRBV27,CASSLRTSARYEQYF,TGTGCCAGCAGTCTCCGGACTAGCGCCCGCTACGAGCAGTACTTC